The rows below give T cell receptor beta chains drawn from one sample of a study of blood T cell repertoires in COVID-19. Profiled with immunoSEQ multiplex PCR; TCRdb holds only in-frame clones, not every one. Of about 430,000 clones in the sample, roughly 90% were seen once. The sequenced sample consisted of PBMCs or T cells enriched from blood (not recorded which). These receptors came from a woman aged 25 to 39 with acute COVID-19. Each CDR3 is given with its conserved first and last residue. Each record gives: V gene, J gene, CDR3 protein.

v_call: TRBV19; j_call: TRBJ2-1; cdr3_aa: CASSIFGSRIFDEQFF
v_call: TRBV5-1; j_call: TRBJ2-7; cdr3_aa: CASSLDLGGYEQYF
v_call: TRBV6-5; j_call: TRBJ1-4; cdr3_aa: CASSSLGTGEEKLFF
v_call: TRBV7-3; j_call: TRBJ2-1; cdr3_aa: CASSLTGTGNNEQFF
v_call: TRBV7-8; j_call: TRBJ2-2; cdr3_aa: CASSLASRQGAPGELFF
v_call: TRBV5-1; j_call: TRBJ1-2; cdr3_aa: CASTSGTGGMDGYTF
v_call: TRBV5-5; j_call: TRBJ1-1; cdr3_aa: CASSHQGWITEAFF
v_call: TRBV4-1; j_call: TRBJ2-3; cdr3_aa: CASSGRAGESDTQYF
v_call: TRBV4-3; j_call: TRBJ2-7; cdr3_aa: CASSQTGRSKHEQYF
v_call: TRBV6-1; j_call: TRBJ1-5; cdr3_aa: CASTQQGAQPQHF
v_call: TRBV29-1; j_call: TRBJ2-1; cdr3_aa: CSGQGQRNNEQFF
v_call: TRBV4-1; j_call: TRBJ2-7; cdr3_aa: CASSQIAGGPYEQYF
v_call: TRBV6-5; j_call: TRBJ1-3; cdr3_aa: CASRVQGKGNTIYF
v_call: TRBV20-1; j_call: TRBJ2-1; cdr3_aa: CSARGGNEQFF
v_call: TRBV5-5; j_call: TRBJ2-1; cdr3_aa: CASSRTGGDYNEQFF
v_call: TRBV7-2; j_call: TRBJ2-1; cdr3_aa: CASSRSLGRGSYNEQFF
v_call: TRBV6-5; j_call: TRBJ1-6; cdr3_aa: CASSYWTGEGSPLHF
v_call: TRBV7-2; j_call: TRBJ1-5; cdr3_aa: CASSAYRGWQPQHF
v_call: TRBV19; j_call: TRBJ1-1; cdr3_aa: CASDRGTAANTEAFF
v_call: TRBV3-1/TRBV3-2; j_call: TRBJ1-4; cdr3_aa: CASSQIGSPGEKLFF
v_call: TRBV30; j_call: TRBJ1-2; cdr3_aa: CAWSQGDNGYTF
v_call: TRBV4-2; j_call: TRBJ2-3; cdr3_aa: CASSQVAEVMQYF